One and the same sample provided the 24 T cell receptor beta chains below, sequenced in a study of blood T cell repertoires in COVID-19 (dated by TCRdb to 2018 to 2021). Receptors were amplified or captured by the immunoSEQ multiplex PCR assay. The table comes from immuneACCESS by way of TCRdb, which keeps in-frame sequences with V and J called. Part of the clones is missing from these tables; in studies checked, under half for an unresolved V gene and the rest for unknown reasons. The sample data list about 210,000 clones, and about 80% of these were observed just once. Together, the top ten hold about 2.3% of the sample. The sequenced sample was peripheral blood. These receptors were collected from a woman in her thirties or forties with active or convalescent COVID-19.

The chain carries TRBV6-1 and TRBJ2-7, with D maybe TRBD1 (6 bases). Trimming shortened V by 0 bases and J by 5 bases, and 17 bases separated the two germline ends. CDR1 and CDR2 from the germline V gene are MNHNS and SASEGT. The CDR3 spans 16 residues. This CDR3 reads CASSEALIRGSDEQYF. For the CDR3, the DNA is TGTGCCAGCAGTGAAGCGCTAATCAGGGGTAGCGACGAGCAGTACTTC.

The genes are TRBV3-1 (or the pseudogene TRBV3-2) and TRBJ2-7; no reliable D call. Trimming removed 4 bases from V and 6 bases from J, with 16 bases in between. The CDR3 is 14 amino acids. Germline V lookup: CDR1 LGHDT, CDR2 YNNKEL (reference sequence). CDR3 coding DNA: TGTGCCAGCAGCCCCTTGGGCCTTAATACCGAGCAGTACTTC. This encodes CASSPLGLNTEQYF.

The rearrangement links TRBV19 to TRBJ1-5, with 7 bases that match TRBD1. CDR3 length: 19 amino acids. The V and J ends lost 3 bases and 0 bases, in that order; junction bases with no gene match: 14. Germline V gene data show CDR1 as LNHDA and CDR2 as SQIVND (reference sequence). For the CDR3, the DNA is TGTGCCAGTAGTATCTCTCCCCCTTCTCGACAGGGTAGCAATCAGCCCCAGCATTTT. Residues: CASSISPPSRQGSNQPQHF.

This sequence joins TRBV19 and TRBJ1-5, with TRBD1 identical over 9 bases. The length of the CDR3 is 11 residues. Germline V gene lookup returns CDR1 LNHDA and CDR2 SQIVND (reference sequence). CDR3: CPGQGSQPQHF. Written as DNA, the CDR3 is TGTCCCGGACAGGGGAGTCAGCCCCAGCATTTT.

The rearrangement links TRBV5-1 to TRBJ2-1; 9 nucleotides agree with TRBD2. CDR3 length equals 15 residues. Germline CDR1 reads SGHRS; CDR2 reads YFSETQ. The V gene end was trimmed by 4 bases and the J gene end by 2 bases; junction bases not matched to a gene: 4. CDR3: CASSAGGGAYNEQFF. The CDR3 nucleotides read TGCGCCAGCAGCGCGGGCGGGGGGGCCTACAATGAGCAGTTCTTC. The full variable domain, in which reference TRBV5-1 and TRBJ2-1 provide the parts outside the CDR3, is KAGVTQTPRYLIKTRGQQVTLSCSPISGHRSVSWYQQTPGQGLQFLFEYFSETQRNKGNFPGRFSGRQFSNSRSEMNVSTLELGDSALYLCASSAGGGAYNEQFFGPGTRLTVL.

The gene calls are TRBV7-6 and TRBJ2-5; 7 positions agree with TRBD2. V gave up 0 bases and J gave up 0 bases; unmatched junction bases: 4. Germline CDR1 and CDR2: SGHVS and FNYEAQ. The CDR3 has 16 amino acids. Here the CDR3 reads CASSLAGRGYQETQYF. In DNA form, the CDR3 reads TGTGCCAGCAGCTTAGCAGGGCGGGGGTACCAAGAGACCCAGTACTTC.

The DNA for the CDR3 is TGTGCCAGCAGCTTAAAACACGCGGCGGGGGAGCAGTTCTTC. Translating gives CASSLKHAAGEQFF. The chain couples TRBV7-8 to TRBJ2-1, with a weak D call TRBD2 (6 bases). The CDR3 runs 14 residues. Trimming took off 2 bases at V and 10 bases at J, with 15 bases between the two ends. CDR1 and CDR2 from the germline V gene are SGHVS and FQNEAQ.

V and J are TRBV7-2 and TRBJ1-3; TRBD1 might be the D (5 bases). Germline V lookup: CDR1 SGHTA, CDR2 FQGNSA. Trimming pared 0 bases from V and 0 bases from J, leaving 12 bases between. The CDR3 runs 17 residues. The CDR3 DNA is TGTGCCAGCAGCTTAGCTCCAGGGATTAACTCTGGAAACACCATATATTTT. This sequence encodes CASSLAPGINSGNTIYF. Full variable domain (rest looked up from reference TRBV7-2 and TRBJ1-3): GAGVSQSPSNKVTEKGKDVELRCDPISGHTALYWYRQSLGQGLEFLIYFQGNSAPDKSGLPSDRFSAERTGGSVSTLTIQRTQQEDSAVYLCASSLAPGINSGNTIYFGEGSWLTVV.

The chain uses TRBV28 and TRBJ1-5; D is ambiguous. The CDR3 is 14 residues long. The germline V gene encodes CDR1 MDHEN and CDR2 SYDVKM. The V and J ends lost 7 bases and 5 bases respectively, with 15 bases between them. The CDR3 sequence is CASTLRAADQPQHF. The DNA of the CDR3 is TGTGCCAGCACCCTGAGGGCAGCAGATCAGCCCCAGCATTTT.

This clone was picked up a small number of times. The CDR3, as DNA: TGTGCCAGCAGTTCCCCGACAGATATGAACACTGAAGCTTTCTTT. Translation: CASSSPTDMNTEAFF. This chain joins TRBV27 and TRBJ1-1; a possible D gene is TRBD1 (5 bases). Trimming shortened V by 4 bases and J by 0 bases, and 12 bases separated the two germline ends. This CDR3 region has 15 residues. Germline CDR1 reads MNHEY; CDR2 reads SMNVEV (reference sequence).

This clone turned up a few times. This chain joins TRBV30 and TRBJ1-2; unclear D gene. V was shortened by 7 bases and J by 6 bases, with 24 bases between the two germline ends. The CDR3 loop spans 15 amino acids. CDR1 is GTSNPN and CDR2 is SVGIG in the germline V gene (reference sequence). CDR3 sequence (DNA): TGTGCCTACCTCCCACGCAGCCTTGTTCGGGATGGCTACACCTTC. Translation gives CAYLPRSLVRDGYTF.

This clone was counted a few times. The J gene is TRBJ1-5, the V gene TRBV19; no firm D call. The germline CDR1 and CDR2 sequences are LNHDA and SQIVND (reference sequence). V lost 0 bases, J lost 5 bases, and 11 bases lay in between. The CDR3 spans 15 residues. The CDR3 region is CASSIDGWSDQPQHF. CDR3 nucleotides: TGTGCCAGTAGTATAGATGGGTGGAGTGATCAGCCCCAGCATTTT.

The gene calls are TRBV2 and TRBJ1-3, with TRBD1 as a possible D gene (5 bases). Germline V lookup: CDR1 SNHLY, CDR2 FYNNEI. V lost 4 bases and J lost 3, with 10 bases in between. CDR3 size: 14 residues. The CDR3 nucleotides read TGTGCCAGCAGTGTGGGGGGGGATGGAAACACCATATATTTT. It is translated as CASSVGGDGNTIYF.

The J gene is TRBJ2-7, the V gene TRBV6-2 or TRBV6-3, with TRBD2 matching 10 bases. The CDR3 consists of 15 residues. Germline loops: CDR1 MNHEY, CDR2 SVGEGT. J lost 3 bases, V lost 5 bases, and 7 bases had no gene match. For the CDR3, the DNA is TGTGCCAGCAGTACGGTAGGACTAGCGGTCTACGAGCAGTACTTC. Translating gives CASSTVGLAVYEQYF.

This chain uses TRBV9 with TRBJ1-2, with D perhaps matching TRBD1 (6 bases). The V gene lost 4 bases and the J gene lost 2 bases, with 12 bases spanning the gap. The CDR3 contains 14 residues. Germline CDR1 and CDR2: SGDLS and YYNGEE. The CDR3 sequence is CASSSSGQNYGYTF. In nucleotides, the CDR3 is TGTGCCAGCAGCTCGAGTGGACAGAACTATGGCTACACCTTC.

A few counts support this clone. The chain joins TRBV7-3 to TRBJ2-3; 11 nucleotides agree with TRBD2. The CDR3 covers 16 residues. Germline assignment: CDR1 SGHTA and CDR2 FQGTGA. V lost 5 bases and J lost 4; bases outside the gene matches: 8. Here the CDR3 reads CASSPSLAGGSDTQYF. In nucleotides, the CDR3 is TGTGCCAGCAGCCCCTCCCTAGCGGGAGGATCAGATACGCAGTATTTT.

In this sample, this clone turned up a few times. V usage is TRBV7-9 and J usage is TRBJ1-1, with unresolved D. Germline lookup yields CDR1 SEHNR and CDR2 FQNEAQ (reference sequence). V lost 1 base and J lost 8, with 11 bases in between. The CDR3 is 13 residues long. The CDR3 region has the DNA TGTGCCAGCAGCTTAGTCGGGCGGGAAGAAGCTTTCTTT. The encoded protein is CASSLVGREEAFF.

This clone was seen only a few times. The genes are TRBV10-3 and TRBJ1-3; D remains ambiguous. The V and J ends lost 0 bases and 2 bases respectively, with 8 bases between them. The CDR3 has 15 amino acids. Germline lookup yields CDR1 ENHRY and CDR2 SYGVKD. CDR3 sequence reads: CAISESAQTGNTIYF. The DNA for the CDR3 is TGTGCCATCAGTGAGTCGGCACAGACTGGAAACACCATATATTTT.

CDR3 residues: CASSQDRAGGPGDTQYF. CDR3 DNA sequence: TGTGCCAGCAGCCAAGATAGAGCGGGGGGGCCTGGGGATACGCAGTATTTT. The V call is TRBV4-2, the J call TRBJ2-3; 10 nucleotides align to TRBD2. V lost 0 bases, J lost 6 bases, and 9 bases stayed unmatched. The CDR3 contains 17 residues. In germline, CDR1 is LGHNA, CDR2 YNFKEQ.

J is TRBJ2-5 and V is TRBV24-1; the match to TRBD2 covers 12 bases. V was clipped by 4 bases and J by 4 bases; unmatched bases: 3. The CDR3 contains 15 residues. Germline-derived CDR1 and CDR2 are KGHDR and SFDVKD. CDR3 sequence: CATSDQGLAGETQYF. The DNA of the CDR3 is TGTGCCACCAGTGACCAGGGACTAGCGGGAGAGACCCAGTACTTC.

The sample holds a few counts of this clone. The chain combines TRBV29-1 with TRBJ1-2, with 8 bases identical to TRBD1. The CDR3 runs to 14 residues. Germline assignment: CDR1 SQVTM and CDR2 ANQGSEA. V lost 4 bases to trimming and J lost 9 bases; unmatched junction nucleotides: 13. For the CDR3, the DNA is TGCAGCGTTGTGACGTCTCGACAGGGGCAAAGCTACACCTTC. Translated, it gives CSVVTSRQGQSYTF.

This chain links TRBV5-1 with TRBJ2-1; perhaps TRBD1 as D (6 bases). Trimming took off 3 bases at V and 3 bases at J, with 7 bases between the two ends. The CDR3 sequence is 13 residues long. The germline V gene encodes CDR1 SGHRS and CDR2 YFSETQ. This CDR3 is CASSSGDYNEQFF. The CDR3 DNA reads as TGCGCCAGCAGCTCAGGGGACTACAATGAGCAGTTCTTC.

The chain employs TRBV4-1 and TRBJ2-2; D may be TRBD1 (6 bases). CDR1 is MGHRA and CDR2 is YSYEKL in the germline V gene. The CDR3 has 18 residues. V lost 0 bases to trimming and J lost 0 bases, with 14 bases between them. The CDR3 here is CASSQDPRQASNTGELFF. In DNA, the CDR3 is TGCGCCAGCAGCCAAGACCCCCGACAGGCCTCGAACACCGGGGAGCTGTTTTTT.

This chain links TRBV3-1 (or the pseudogene TRBV3-2) with TRBJ1-6; the D is unclear. This CDR3 has 16 residues. Germline CDR1 LGHDT, CDR2 YNNKEL (reference sequence). Trimming left V 3 bases short and J 11 bases short, with 20 bases between. The CDR3 DNA sequence: TGTGCCAGCAGCCAGACACAGTTTATACTCCCCGCACCCCTCCACTTT. This gives the protein CASSQTQFILPAPLHF.